This passage covers 19 T cell receptor beta chains from one sample sequenced in a study of CD8 T cells in Susac syndrome. RNA amounts of 0.5 to 1 ug underwent reverse transcription with random hexamers. One entry per CDR3 protein results from TCRdb running MiXCR on the immunoSEQ multiplex PCR reads. The profile covers some 130,000 distinct CDR3 sequences, with 85% to 95% appearing a single time and about 0.18% taken by the ten largest. Sequencing used CD8+ T cells from PBMCs. The origin of the receptors is a human donor with Susac syndrome.

This chain joins TRBV27 and TRBJ2-7; no firm D call. This CDR3 is 13 amino acids long. Trimming stripped 0 bases from V and 0 bases from J, with 3 bases between. Germline CDR1 MNHEY, CDR2 SMNVEV (reference sequence). DNA of the CDR3: TGTGCCAGCAGTTTATCCCGCTCCTACGAGCAGTACTTC. Encoded protein: CASSLSRSYEQYF.

This rearrangement joins TRBV27 to TRBJ1-5; D gene uncertain. The CDR3 totals 12 residues. The germline V gene has CDR1 MNHEY and CDR2 SMNVEV (reference sequence). V lost 5 bases to trimming and J lost 8 bases, with 10 bases between them. The CDR3 DNA follows: TGTGCCAGCAGTCCTCTTGGGGAGCCCCAGCATTTT. Amino acids: CASSPLGEPQHF.

The chain joins TRBV4-1 to TRBJ1-2, with D perhaps TRBD1 (6 bases). Trimming removed 3 bases from V and 2 bases from J, with 10 bases in between. This CDR3 has 14 residues. The V gene's germline CDR1 is MGHRA and CDR2 YSYEKL. This CDR3 reads CASSQGQANYGYTF. The CDR3 DNA sequence: TGCGCCAGCAGCCAGGGACAAGCCAACTATGGCTACACCTTC.

V and J are TRBV2 and TRBJ2-2; D tentatively fits TRBD1 or TRBD2 (5 bases each). There are 15 residues in the CDR3. Trimming took off 8 bases at V and 4 bases at J, with 17 bases between the two ends. The germline gives CDR1 SNHLY, CDR2 FYNNEI. The CDR3 nucleotides read TGTGCCAGCTCGGGGCCCCGTATCAGCACCGGGGAGCTGTTTTTT. This codes for CASSGPRISTGELFF.

This chain connects TRBV5-1 to TRBJ1-1; TRBD1 agrees at 8 bases. Trimming cost V 0 bases and J 2 bases; bases outside gene matches: 3. Germline loops: CDR1 SGHRS, CDR2 YFSETQ. The CDR3 extends over 15 amino acids. The CDR3 loop is CASSLARGQNTEAFF. CDR3 DNA: TGCGCCAGCAGCTTGGCCAGGGGGCAAAACACTGAAGCTTTCTTT.

This chain links TRBV4-1 with TRBJ2-1; 10 bases are a match to TRBD1. V lost 0 bases, J lost 6 bases, and 8 bases stayed unmatched. The germline gives CDR1 MGHRA, CDR2 YSYEKL. The CDR3 totals 17 residues. CDR3 in amino acids: CASSQDQGQGPGNEQFF. CDR3 bases: TGCGCCAGCAGCCAAGATCAGGGACAGGGGCCGGGCAATGAGCAGTTCTTC.

The chain has TRBV12-3 or TRBV12-4 and TRBJ2-1, with TRBD1 matching 10 bases. V was pared by 6 bases and J by 6 bases, with 5 bases of the junction left unmatched. The CDR3 is 14 residues long. The CDR3 protein is CASSFWDRGNEQFF. The CDR3 nucleotides read TGTGCCAGCAGCTTCTGGGACAGGGGCAATGAGCAGTTCTTC.

The V gene is TRBV4-1, the J gene TRBJ2-2, with 7 bases aligning to TRBD2. The CDR3 has 15 residues. Germline assignment: CDR1 MGHRA and CDR2 YSYEKL. Trimming took 4 bases from V and 3 from J; bases not matched to a gene: 5. The DNA of the CDR3 is TGCGCCAGCAGCCGAACCGCGGGAGACACCGGGGAGCTGTTTTTT. It translates to CASSRTAGDTGELFF.

A few counts support this clonotype. The V gene is TRBV27, the J gene TRBJ2-7; 9 nucleotides agree with TRBD2. The CDR3 spans 15 residues. V lost 5 bases and J lost 0; bases outside the gene matches: 5. Per germline, CDR1 MNHEY and CDR2 SMNVEV (reference sequence). The CDR3 is CASSQTSGSSYEQYF. DNA for the CDR3: TGTGCCAGCAGTCAGACTAGCGGTAGCTCCTACGAGCAGTACTTC.

The rearrangement uses TRBV25-1 and TRBJ2-2; D unclear. Deletions cut 7 bases from V and 1 base from J, with 7 bases between. The CDR3 is 13 residues long. The germline V gene has CDR1 MGHDK and CDR2 SYGVNS. The CDR3 nucleotides read TGTGCCAGCATGGAGAGGAACACCGGGGAGCTGTTTTTT. Protein: CASMERNTGELFF.

The chain joins TRBV28 to TRBJ2-5; D call uncertain. CDR3 length equals 11 residues. Trimming shortened V by 3 bases and J by 7 bases, and 6 bases separated the two germline ends. Germline-derived CDR1 and CDR2 are MDHEN and SYDVKM. This CDR3 reads CASSFGGTQYF. The DNA for the CDR3 is TGTGCCAGCAGTTTCGGCGGGACCCAGTACTTC.

This chain connects TRBV2 to TRBJ2-1; 9 nucleotides match TRBD1. Germline V gene data show CDR1 as SNHLY and CDR2 as FYNNEI. The CDR3 sequence is 12 residues long. Trimming cost V 6 bases and J 12 bases; bases outside gene matches: 6. The CDR3 loop is CASRGTGSGQFF. CDR3 DNA sequence: TGTGCCAGCAGGGGGACAGGGAGTGGGCAGTTCTTC.

The chain uses TRBV14 and TRBJ2-6, with D possibly being TRBD1 (5 bases). CDR3 length equals 17 residues. The germline V gene has CDR1 SGHDN and CDR2 FVKESK. Trimming pared 4 bases from V and 0 bases from J, leaving 13 bases between. In DNA form, the CDR3 reads TGTGCCAGCAGCCCCCAGGGTTTTGTCTCTGGGGCCAACGTCCTGACTTTC. Protein sequence: CASSPQGFVSGANVLTF.

The chain employs TRBV10-2 and TRBJ1-5; D is unresolved. Germline V gene sequence: CDR1 WSHSY, CDR2 SAAADI. This CDR3 region has 15 residues. The germline V and J ends were trimmed by 0 bases and 0 bases, with 6 bases remaining between them. CDR3 sequence (DNA): TGCGCCAGCAGTGAGTCAGGAAGTAGCAATCAGCCCCAGCATTTT. Translating it yields CASSESGSSNQPQHF.

Written as DNA, the CDR3 is TGTGCCTGGAGTGTCGCTGGGGGGCCGAACAATGAGCAGTTCTTC. Amino acids: CAWSVAGGPNNEQFF. V usage is TRBV30 and J usage is TRBJ2-1; D tentatively reads TRBD1 or TRBD2 (6 bases each). V dropped 0 bases and J dropped 5 bases, with 14 bases sitting between them. CDR3 length: 15 residues. Germline lookup yields CDR1 GTSNPN and CDR2 SVGIG (reference sequence).

As DNA, the CDR3 is TGTGCCAGCAGTGCTACTAGCGCCTACGAGCAGTACTTC. Translated, it gives CASSATSAYEQYF. This chain links TRBV12-3 or TRBV12-4 with TRBJ2-7, with TRBD2 matching over 7 bases. The V segment lost 5 bases and the J segment 2 bases; nucleotides outside the gene matches: 3. The CDR3 runs to 13 residues.

This clonotype was seen just once. For the CDR3, the DNA is TGTGCCAGCAGCTTCCTACCGGGACAGGCCGAAGAGACCCAGTACTTC. It is translated as CASSFLPGQAEETQYF. The V and J genes are TRBV7-9 and TRBJ2-5; 8 bases align to TRBD1. Germline lookup yields CDR1 SEHNR and CDR2 FQNEAQ (reference sequence). The CDR3 consists of 16 residues. Losses at the gene ends were 3 bases for V and 3 bases for J; bases not matched to a gene: 9.

This sequence joins TRBV19 and TRBJ1-5; D ambiguous. CDR3 size: 14 residues. Trimming shortened V by 3 bases and J by 4 bases, and 10 bases separated the two germline ends. The germline V gene encodes CDR1 LNHDA and CDR2 SQIVND (reference sequence). The CDR3 here is CASSIGLFNQPQHF. CDR3 sequence (DNA): TGTGCCAGTAGTATTGGGTTATTTAATCAGCCCCAGCATTTT. The full variable domain, its missing parts supplied by reference TRBV19 and TRBJ1-5, is DGGITQSPKYLFRKEGQNVTLSCEQNLNHDAMYWYRQDPGQGLRLIYYSQIVNDFQKGDIAEGYSVSREKKESFPLTVTSAQKNPTAFYLCASSIGLFNQPQHFGDGTRLSIL.

The rearrangement links TRBV20-1 to TRBJ1-3; D is undetermined. Germline V gives CDR1 DFQATT, CDR2 SNEGSKA (reference sequence). CDR3 length equals 13 residues. V lost 6 bases to trimming and J lost 7 bases, with 16 bases between them. The CDR3 bases are TGCAGTGCGTGGACGAGGCCCTGGAACACCATATATTTT. Amino acid sequence: CSAWTRPWNTIYF.